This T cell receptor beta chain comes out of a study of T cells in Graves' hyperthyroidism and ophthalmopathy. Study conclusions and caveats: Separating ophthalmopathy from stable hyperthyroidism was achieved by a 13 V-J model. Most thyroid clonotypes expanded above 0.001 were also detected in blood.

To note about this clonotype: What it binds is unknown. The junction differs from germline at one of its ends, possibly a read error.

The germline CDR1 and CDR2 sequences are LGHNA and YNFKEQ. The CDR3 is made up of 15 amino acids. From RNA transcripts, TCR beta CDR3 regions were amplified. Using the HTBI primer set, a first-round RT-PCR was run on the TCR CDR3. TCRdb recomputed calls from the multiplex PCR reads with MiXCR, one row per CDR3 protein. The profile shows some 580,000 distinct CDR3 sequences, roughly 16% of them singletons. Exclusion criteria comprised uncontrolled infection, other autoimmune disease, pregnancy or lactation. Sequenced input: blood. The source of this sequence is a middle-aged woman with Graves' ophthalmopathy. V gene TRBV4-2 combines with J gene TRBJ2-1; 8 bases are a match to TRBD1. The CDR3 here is CASSQPDRETNGQFF. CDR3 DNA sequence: TGTGCCAGCAGCCAACCGGACAGGGAAACAAATGGGCAGTTCTTC.